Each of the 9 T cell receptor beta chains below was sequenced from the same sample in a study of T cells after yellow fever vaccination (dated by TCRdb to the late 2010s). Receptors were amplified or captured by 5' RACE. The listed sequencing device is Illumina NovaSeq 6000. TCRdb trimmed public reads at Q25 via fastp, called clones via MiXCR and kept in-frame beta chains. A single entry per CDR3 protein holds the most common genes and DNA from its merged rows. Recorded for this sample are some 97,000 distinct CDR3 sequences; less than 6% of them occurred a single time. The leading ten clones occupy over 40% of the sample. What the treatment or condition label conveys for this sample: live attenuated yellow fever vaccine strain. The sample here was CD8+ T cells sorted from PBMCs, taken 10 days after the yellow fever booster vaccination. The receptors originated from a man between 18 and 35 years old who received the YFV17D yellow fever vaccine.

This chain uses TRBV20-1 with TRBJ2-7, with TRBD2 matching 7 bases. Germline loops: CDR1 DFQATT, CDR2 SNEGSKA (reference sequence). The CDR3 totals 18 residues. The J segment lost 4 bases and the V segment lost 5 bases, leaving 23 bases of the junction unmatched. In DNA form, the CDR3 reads TGCAGTGCTCGACCCCCGGGGGGAACCTCTCGAGCACTTTACGAGCAGTACTTC. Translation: CSARPPGGTSRALYEQYF.

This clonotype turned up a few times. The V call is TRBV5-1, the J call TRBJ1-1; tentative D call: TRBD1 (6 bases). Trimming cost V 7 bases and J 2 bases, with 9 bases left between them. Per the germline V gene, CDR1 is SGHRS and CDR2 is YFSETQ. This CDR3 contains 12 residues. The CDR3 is CASVGQNTEAFF. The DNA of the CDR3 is TGCGCCAGCGTGGGACAAAACACTGAAGCTTTCTTT. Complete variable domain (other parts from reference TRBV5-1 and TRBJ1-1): KAGVTQTPRYLIKTRGQQVTLSCSPISGHRSVSWYQQTPGQGLQFLFEYFSETQRNKGNFPGRFSGRQFSNSRSEMNVSTLELGDSALYLCASVGQNTEAFFGQGTRLTVV.

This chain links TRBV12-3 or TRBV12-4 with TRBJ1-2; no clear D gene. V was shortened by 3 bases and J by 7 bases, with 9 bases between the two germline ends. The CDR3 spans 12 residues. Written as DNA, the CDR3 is TGTGCCAGCAGTTTCGAGTTACGTGGCTACACCTTC. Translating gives CASSFELRGYTF.

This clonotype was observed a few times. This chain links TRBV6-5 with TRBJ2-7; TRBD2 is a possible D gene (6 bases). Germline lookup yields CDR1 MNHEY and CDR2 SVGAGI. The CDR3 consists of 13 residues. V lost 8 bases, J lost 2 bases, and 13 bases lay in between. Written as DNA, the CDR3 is TGTGCCAGCGAGGAGGGGCAAGCCTACGAGCAGTACGTC. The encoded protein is CASEEGQAYEQYV.

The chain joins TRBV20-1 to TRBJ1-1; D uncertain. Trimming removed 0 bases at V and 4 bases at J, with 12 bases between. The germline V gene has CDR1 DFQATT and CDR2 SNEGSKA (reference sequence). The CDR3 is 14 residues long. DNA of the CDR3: TGCAGTGCTAGAGACACACTGATGTCCACTGAAGCTTTCTTT. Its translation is CSARDTLMSTEAFF.

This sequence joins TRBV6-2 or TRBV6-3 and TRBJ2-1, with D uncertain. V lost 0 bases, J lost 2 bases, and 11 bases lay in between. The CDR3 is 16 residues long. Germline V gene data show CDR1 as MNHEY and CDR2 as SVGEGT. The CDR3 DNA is TGTGCCAGCAGTTACTCGATTGAGTCAGCCTACAATGAGCAGTTCTTC. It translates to CASSYSIESAYNEQFF.

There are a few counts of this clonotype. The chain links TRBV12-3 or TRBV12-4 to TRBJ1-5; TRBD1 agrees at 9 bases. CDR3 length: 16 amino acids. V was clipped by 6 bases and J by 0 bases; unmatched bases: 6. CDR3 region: CASRRTGAFSNQPQHF. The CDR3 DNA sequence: TGTGCCAGCAGGCGGACAGGGGCATTTAGCAATCAGCCCCAGCATTTT.

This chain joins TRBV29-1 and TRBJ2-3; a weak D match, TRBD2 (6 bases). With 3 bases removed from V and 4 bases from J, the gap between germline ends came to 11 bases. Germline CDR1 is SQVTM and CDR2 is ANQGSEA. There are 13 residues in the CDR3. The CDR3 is CSVDGGVADTQYF. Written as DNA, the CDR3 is TGCAGCGTTGACGGCGGGGTGGCAGATACGCAGTATTTT.

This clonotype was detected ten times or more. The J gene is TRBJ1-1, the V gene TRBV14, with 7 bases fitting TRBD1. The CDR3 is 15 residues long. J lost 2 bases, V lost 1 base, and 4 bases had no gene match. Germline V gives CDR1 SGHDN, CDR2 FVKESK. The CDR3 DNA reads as TGTGCCAGCAGCCAAGCCCAGGGGGGAAACACTGAAGCTTTCTTT. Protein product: CASSQAQGGNTEAFF.